The present TCR beta chain was sequenced within a study of cytomegalovirus exposure and HLA in healthy donors. Study-wide results and caveats: Reports indicated that the classifier achieved high specificity and sensitivity in diagnosing cytomegalovirus status.

From germline, CDR1 is MDHEN and CDR2 SYDVKM. V lost 5 bases and J 1 base, leaving 11 bases between the germline ends. The CDR3 extends over 14 amino acids. The sample holds a few counts of this clone. Its antigen is not identified. PCR amplification relied on 60 Vbeta primers (plus 13 Jbeta primers). Profiled with immunoSEQ multiplex PCR; TCRdb holds only in-frame clones, not every one. The table lists some 140,000 clones, over 60% of them singletons, with under 2.5% in the top ten. The sample was PBMCs. The receptor was derived from a man younger than 40 in good health and CMV-seronegative. The chain joins TRBV28 to TRBJ1-1; the D gene is possibly TRBD1 (6 bases). CDR3 in DNA: TGTGCCAGCAGTCGCCTGACAGGGAACACTGAAGCTTTCTTT. This sequence encodes CASSRLTGNTEAFF.